This T cell receptor beta chain was retrieved from a study of identifying expanded T cells in peripheral blood. To note about this clone: Its target is not known.

Whole-study findings and limits: Over approximately two and four weeks, about 15 and 18 clones changed, versus 1.2 between replicates. Two-week clone count variance significantly increased as total template count grew.

Germline CDR1 SGHVS, CDR2 FQNEAQ. The CDR3 extends over 17 amino acids. V was clipped by 1 base and J by 5 bases; unmatched bases: 11. Clones were read by immunoSEQ multiplex PCR, and TCRdb kept only the in-frame ones, dropping some. The sample carries around 100,000 clones, around 88% recorded once. The TCR sequence derives from a person aged 18 to 70 in good health. The sample comprised blood. The rearrangement joins TRBV7-8 to TRBJ1-2, with 9 nucleotides matching TRBD1. CDR3 coding DNA: TGTGCCAGCAGCTTAGTACGCCCCCCGACAGGGGGGTATGGCTACACCTTC. Amino acid sequence: CASSLVRPPTGGYGYTF.